This T cell receptor beta chain was recovered during a study of early stage breast cancer tumors. From germline, CDR1 is PRHDT and CDR2 FYEKMQ (reference sequence). The V and J ends lost 5 bases and 3 bases, in that order; junction bases with no gene match: 8. The CDR3 sequence is 15 residues long. Produced via immunoSEQ multiplex PCR; TCRdb's table is partial and in-frame only. The sample consists of fewer than 30,000 clones, about 80% of them appearing once. Material for sequencing was blood. This clonotype was sampled from a person aged 55 to 70 with breast cancer. V is TRBV13 and J is TRBJ1-1, with 8 bases aligning to TRBD1. CDR3 in amino acids: CASSHGQGWYTEAFF. In nucleotides, the CDR3 is TGTGCCAGCAGCCATGGACAGGGTTGGTACACTGAAGCTTTCTTT.